This is a list of T cell receptor beta chains from one sample in a study of liver allograft versus peripheral blood T cells. One entry per CDR3 protein, called by TCRdb with MiXCR from the reads. Seen here are several thousand distinct CDR3 sequences, roughly 18% observed once, and the top ten hold about 1.4%. The receptors were sampled from a human patient who had a liver transplant. Some T cells may be supplied by the graft donor. The CDR3 runs from the conserved cysteine through the conserved F or W. The D gene is left open where the match is weak. Expanded clones get a size class; other rows say once, few or many, or leave the size out.

.,TRBJ1-5,TRBV10-3,medium-sized,CASSGTREFYSNQPQHF,TGTGCCAGCTCCGGGACACGGGAGTTTTATAGCAATCAGCCCCAGCATTTT
TRBD2,TRBJ2-2,TRBV20-1,few,CSAIGLAGGSGTGELFF,TGCAGTGCTATCGGACTAGCGGGGGGTTCGGGCACCGGGGAGCTGTTTTTT
.,TRBJ1-5,TRBV12-3/TRBV12-4,.,CASSHGRSQPQHF,TGTGCCAGCAGTCACGGGAGATCCCAGCCCCAGCATTTT
.,TRBJ1-4,TRBV25-1,.,CASSVGGGAEKLFF,TGTGCCAGCAGTGTTGGGGGGGGCGCTGAAAAACTGTTTTTT
.,TRBJ1-1,TRBV7-3,medium-sized,CASSLGGGGTEAFF,TGTGCCAGCAGCTTGGGGGGTGGGGGCACTGAAGCTTTCTTT
.,TRBJ1-1,TRBV5-6,medium-sized,CASSVVTGGEAFF,TGTGCCAGCAGCGTCGTAACTGGGGGTGAAGCTTTCTTT
.,TRBJ1-3,TRBV5-4,medium-sized,CASSHDSSGNTIYF,TGTGCCAGCAGCCATGATAGCTCTGGAAACACCATATATTTT
.,TRBJ1-1,TRBV2,few,CASTQGTSTEAFF,TGTGCCAGCACTCAAGGGACGTCCACTGAAGCTTTCTTT
.,TRBJ2-2,TRBV18,medium-sized,CASSPRDPRGGELFF,TGTGCCAGCTCACCAAGAGACCCCCGAGGCGGGGAGCTGTTTTTT
.,TRBJ2-3,TRBV30,.,CAWSFSTDTQYF,TGTGCCTGGAGTTTTAGCACAGATACGCAGTATTTT